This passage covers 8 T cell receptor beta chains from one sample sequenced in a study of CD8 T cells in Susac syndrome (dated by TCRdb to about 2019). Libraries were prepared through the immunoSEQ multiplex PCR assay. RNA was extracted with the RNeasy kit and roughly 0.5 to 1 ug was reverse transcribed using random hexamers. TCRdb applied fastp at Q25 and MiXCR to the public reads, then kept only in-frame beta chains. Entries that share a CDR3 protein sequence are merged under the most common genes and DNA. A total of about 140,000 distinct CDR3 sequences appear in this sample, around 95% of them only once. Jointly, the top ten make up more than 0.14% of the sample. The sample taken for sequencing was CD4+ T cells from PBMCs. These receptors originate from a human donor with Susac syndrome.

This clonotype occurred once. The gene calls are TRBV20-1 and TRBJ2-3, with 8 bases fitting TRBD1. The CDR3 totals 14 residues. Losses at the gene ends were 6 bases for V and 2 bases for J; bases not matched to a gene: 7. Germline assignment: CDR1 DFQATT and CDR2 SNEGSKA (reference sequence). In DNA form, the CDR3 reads TGCAGTGCATCGGCGACAGGGGTCACAGATACGCAGTATTTT. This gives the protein CSASATGVTDTQYF.

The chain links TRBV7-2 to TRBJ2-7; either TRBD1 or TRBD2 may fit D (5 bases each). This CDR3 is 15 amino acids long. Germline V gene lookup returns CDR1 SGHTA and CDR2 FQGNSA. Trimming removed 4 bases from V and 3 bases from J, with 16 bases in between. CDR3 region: CASSSEGLTLYEQYF. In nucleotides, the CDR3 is TGTGCCAGCAGCTCAGAGGGGCTTACCCTCTACGAGCAGTACTTC.

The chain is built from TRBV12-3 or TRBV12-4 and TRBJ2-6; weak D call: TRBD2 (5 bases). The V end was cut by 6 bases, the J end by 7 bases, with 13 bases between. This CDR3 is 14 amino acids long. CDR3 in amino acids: CASRGSVAANVLTF. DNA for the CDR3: TGTGCCAGCAGGGGGAGCGTAGCCGCCAACGTCCTGACTTTC.

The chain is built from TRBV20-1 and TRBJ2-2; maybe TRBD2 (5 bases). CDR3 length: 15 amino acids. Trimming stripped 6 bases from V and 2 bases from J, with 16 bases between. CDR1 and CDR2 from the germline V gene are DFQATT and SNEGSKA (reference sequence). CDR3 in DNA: TGCAGTGCCGCTGCGGGTAGCGTAAACACCGGGGAGCTGTTTTTT. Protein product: CSAAAGSVNTGELFF.

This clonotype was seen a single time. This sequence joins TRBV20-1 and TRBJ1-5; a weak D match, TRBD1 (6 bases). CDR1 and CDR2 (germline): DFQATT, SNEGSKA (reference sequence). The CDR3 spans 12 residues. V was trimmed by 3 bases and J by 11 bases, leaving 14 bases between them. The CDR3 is CSAREEGGAQHF. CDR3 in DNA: TGCAGTGCTAGGGAAGAAGGGGGAGCCCAGCATTTT.

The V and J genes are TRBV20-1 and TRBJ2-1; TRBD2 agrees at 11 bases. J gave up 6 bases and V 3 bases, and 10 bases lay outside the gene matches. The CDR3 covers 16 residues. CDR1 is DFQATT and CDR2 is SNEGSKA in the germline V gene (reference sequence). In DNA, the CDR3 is TGCAGTGCTAGTACTAGCGGGGGCGCCAAGGCCAATGAGCAGTTCTTC. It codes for CSASTSGGAKANEQFF.

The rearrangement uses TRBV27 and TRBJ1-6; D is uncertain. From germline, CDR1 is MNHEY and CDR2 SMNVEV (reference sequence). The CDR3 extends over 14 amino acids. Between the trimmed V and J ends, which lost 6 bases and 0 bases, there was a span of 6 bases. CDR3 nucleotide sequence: TGTGCCAGCAGCCCTAGCTCCTATAATTCACCCCTCCACTTT. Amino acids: CASSPSSYNSPLHF.

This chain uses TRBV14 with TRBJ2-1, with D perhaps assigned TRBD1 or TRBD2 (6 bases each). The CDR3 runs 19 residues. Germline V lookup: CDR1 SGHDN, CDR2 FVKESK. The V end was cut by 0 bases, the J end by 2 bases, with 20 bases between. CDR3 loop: CASSQDPGTSRGPYNEQFF. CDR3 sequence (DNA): TGTGCCAGCAGCCAAGATCCCGGGACTTCCCGGGGGCCCTACAATGAGCAGTTCTTC. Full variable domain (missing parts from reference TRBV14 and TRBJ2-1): EAGVTQFPSHSVIEKGQTVTLRCDPISGHDNLYWYRRVMGKEIKFLLHFVKESKQDESGMPNNRFLAERTGGTYSTLKVQPAELEDSGVYFCASSQDPGTSRGPYNEQFFGPGTRLTVL.